The 9 T cell receptor beta chains presented below share a single source sample, sequenced in a study of T cell repertoires in breast cancer. Unpaired genes were suppressed by blocking oligonucleotides during a second nested PCR. TCRdb fed the emulsion pairing reads into MiXCR, producing one record per CDR3 protein. The table shows approximately 40,000 distinct CDR3 sequences, with around 45% occurring only once. An expanded emulsion RT-PCR with primers for all TCR V genes paired CD8+ T cell chains. The sequencing input was CD8+ T cells. The receptors shown here come from a pool of human donors with breast cancer or a healthy control (not recorded which).

The gene calls are TRBV2 and TRBJ2-5; perhaps TRBD2 as D (6 bases). V gave up 10 bases and J gave up 1 base, with 13 bases separating them. The CDR3 extends over 13 amino acids. Germline CDR1 SNHLY, CDR2 FYNNEI. The CDR3 reads CATYRDFQETQYF. The CDR3 DNA is TGTGCCACTTACCGGGACTTCCAAGAGACCCAGTACTTC.

This clonotype occurred once. The chain links TRBV10-2 to TRBJ1-1; 7 nucleotides line up with TRBD1. Germline V gives CDR1 WSHSY, CDR2 SAAADI. This CDR3 is built from 16 residues. V shed 2 bases and J 1 base; nucleotides not matched to a gene: 7. This chain's CDR3 is CASSEIEGAGNTEAFF. CDR3 nucleotide sequence: TGCGCCAGCAGTGAGATCGAGGGGGCGGGGAACACTGAAGCTTTCTTT.

This sequence joins TRBV5-1 and TRBJ2-5; D perhaps matches TRBD2 (5 bases). Germline V gives CDR1 SGHRS, CDR2 YFSETQ. The CDR3 sequence is 13 residues long. Between the trimmed V and J ends, which lost 3 bases and 3 bases, there was a span of 9 bases. For the CDR3, the DNA is TGCGCCAGCAGCTCCACAGCGGAAGAGACCCAGTACTTC. This gives the protein CASSSTAEETQYF. Complete variable domain (other parts from reference TRBV5-1 and TRBJ2-5): KAGVTQTPRYLIKTRGQQVTLSCSPISGHRSVSWYQQTPGQGLQFLFEYFSETQRNKGNFPGRFSGRQFSNSRSEMNVSTLELGDSALYLCASSSTAEETQYFGPGTRLLVL.

V is TRBV29-1 and J is TRBJ2-3; 13 nucleotides match TRBD2. V gave up 4 bases and J gave up 1 base; unmatched junction bases: 5. CDR1 is SQVTM and CDR2 is ANQGSEA in the germline V gene. CDR3 length: 16 amino acids. Here the CDR3 reads CSVGGTSGVRTDTQYF. For the CDR3, the DNA is TGCAGCGTTGGGGGGACTAGCGGGGTGCGCACAGATACGCAGTATTTT.

This clonotype has only a few counts. One end of the junction fails to match germline, which may point to a read error. The chain employs TRBV2 and TRBJ1-2; weak D call: TRBD1 (6 bases). Germline assignment: CDR1 SNHLY and CDR2 FYNNEI. The CDR3 loop spans 14 amino acids. Here the CDR3 DNA reads TGTGCCAGTAGTGACAGGACAGCTAACTATGGCTACACCTTC. Its protein is CASSDRTANYGYTF. The full variable domain, with the rest looked up from reference TRBV2 and TRBJ1-2, is EPEVTQTPSHQVTQMGQEVILRCVPISNHLYFYWYRQILGQKVEFLVSFYNNEISEKSEIFDDQFSVERPDGSNFTLKIRSTKLEDSAMYFCASSDRTANYGYTFGSGTRLTVV.

The sample holds a few counts of this clonotype. The chain links TRBV6-1 to TRBJ2-5; D is unclear. V was trimmed by 6 bases and J by 5 bases, leaving 13 bases between them. From germline, CDR1 is MNHNS and CDR2 SASEGT. The CDR3 runs to 13 residues. The DNA of the CDR3 is TGTGCCAGCAGGGCCGGGCTGGGGGAGACCCAGTACTTC. Encoded protein: CASRAGLGETQYF.

The CDR3, as DNA: TGTGCCAGCAGCCAACTTGAACCGGGAACCTCATATGGCTACACCTTC. It is translated as CASSQLEPGTSYGYTF. This chain uses TRBV3-1 with TRBJ1-2; D gene unclear. Germline-derived CDR1 and CDR2 are LGHDT and YNNKEL (reference sequence). V was pared by 2 bases and J by 5 bases, with 18 bases between. The CDR3 totals 16 residues.

This chain uses TRBV4-1 with TRBJ1-2; 11 positions match TRBD1. Germline assignment: CDR1 MGHRA and CDR2 YSYEKL. The CDR3 sequence is 14 residues long. V shed 4 bases and J 9 bases; nucleotides not matched to a gene: 7. CDR3 in DNA: TGCGCCAGCAGCCCCGGACAGGGGGCCAATCGCTACACCTTC. Protein: CASSPGQGANRYTF.

V is TRBV5-6 and J is TRBJ2-7, with D perhaps given as TRBD1 or TRBD2 (5 bases each). V was pared by 4 bases and J by 4 bases, with 15 bases between. The CDR3 has 14 residues. CDR1 and CDR2 (germline): SGHDT, YYEEEE. CDR3 sequence (DNA): TGTGCCAGCAGCCCCTGGGACCGATCGTACGAGCAGTACTTC. As protein: CASSPWDRSYEQYF.